The text below deals with one TCR beta chain. What it binds is not known. There was relapse after autologous stem cell transplantation in every patient, and there was variation in brentuximab vedotin exposure. When best responses were assessed, they were complete response, partial response or progressive disease. The length of the CDR3 is 15 residues. The V and J ends lost 3 bases and 8 bases, in that order; junction bases with no gene match: 7. CDR1 MDHEN and CDR2 SYDVKM come from the germline V gene. This entry comes from a study of PD-1 blockade in classical Hodgkin lymphoma. Findings and limits, study-wide: Relapsed/refractory patients reportedly had the lowest baseline TCR diversity, below newly diagnosed patients, who were below healthy donors.

Measured with immunoSEQ multiplex PCR; TCRdb has only the in-frame clones, and not every one. The sample lists roughly 60,000 clones; more than 90% were seen once. V and J are TRBV28 and TRBJ2-1; 10 bases are shared with TRBD2. The clonotype originates from a human donor with classical Hodgkin lymphoma. The sequencing here drew on peripheral blood mononuclear cells (PBMCs), taken at baseline. CDR3 amino acids: CASSFRASGRYEQFF. CDR3 nucleotide sequence: TGTGCCAGCAGTTTTAGGGCTAGCGGGAGATATGAGCAGTTCTTC.